This entry describes one TCR beta chain. Its antigen is currently unknown. The length of the CDR3 is 15 residues. With 4 bases removed from V and 0 bases from J, the gap between germline ends came to 13 bases. CDR1 GTSNPN and CDR2 SVGIG come from the germline V gene (reference sequence). The data belong to a study of radiotherapy plus CTLA-4 blockade in lung cancer. Across the whole study: Of the patients, over 15% showed objective responses and about 30% attained disease control. General study points: Researchers report tumor-derived TCR clones expanding in blood after radiotherapy plus ipilimumab. It was early blood T cell clone dynamics, with interferon-beta, that reportedly best predicted response.

Patients in the study, people with chemo-refractory metastatic non-small-cell lung cancer, received focal radiation plus ipilimumab CTLA-4 blockade. Profiling relied on immunoSEQ multiplex PCR, and the TCRdb table lists in-frame clones only, not all of them. Of tens of thousands of clones in the sample, around 78% were seen once. This material consisted of peripheral blood, taken from a patient treated with radiotherapy plus ipilimumab. This chain uses TRBV30 with TRBJ1-5; the D gene is possibly TRBD1 (6 bases). The sequence was obtained from a human donor with non-small cell lung cancer who had a partial response to radiotherapy plus ipilimumab. Some clones in this sample may be carry-over from other donors' samples. The CDR3 DNA follows: TGTGCCTGGAACGGGCAGGGGAATAGCAATCAGCCCCAGCATTTT. This codes for CAWNGQGNSNQPQHF.